The clone carrying this TCR beta chain appeared a few times. TCRdb keeps only in-frame clones here, not all; method: immunoSEQ multiplex PCR. The data contain around 59,000 clones, approximately 80% of them singletons. The data were taken from a study of blood T cell repertoires in COVID-19. Study in general: T cells, B-cell-depleted T cells, or PBMCs provided the cDNA or gDNA that served as material.

This receptor was taken from a man older than 75 with acute or convalescent COVID-19. Material for sequencing was peripheral blood.

The CDR3 region is CASSPVDRLYEQYF. In nucleotides, the CDR3 is TGTGCCAGCAGCCCGGTGGACAGGCTGTACGAGCAGTACTTC. The chain combines TRBV11-3 with TRBJ2-7; TRBD1 matches 7 bases. V shed 5 bases, J shed 4 bases, and the junction held 8 bases outside the gene matches. The CDR3 is 14 residues long. The V gene's germline CDR1 is SGHNT and CDR2 YENEEA.